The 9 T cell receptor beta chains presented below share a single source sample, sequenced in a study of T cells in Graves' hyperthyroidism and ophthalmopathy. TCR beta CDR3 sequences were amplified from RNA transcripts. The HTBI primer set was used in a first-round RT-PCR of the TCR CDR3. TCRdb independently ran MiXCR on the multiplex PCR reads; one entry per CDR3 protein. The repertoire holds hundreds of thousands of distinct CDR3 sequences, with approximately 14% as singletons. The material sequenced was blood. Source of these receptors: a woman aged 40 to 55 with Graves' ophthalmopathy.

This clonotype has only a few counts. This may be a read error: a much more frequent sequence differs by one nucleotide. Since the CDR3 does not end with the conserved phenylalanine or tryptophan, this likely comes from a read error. The CDR3: CASRGQGPNQPQHL. In DNA, the CDR3 is TGTGCCAGCAGGGGGCAAGGACCAAATCAGCCCCAGCATCTT. The chain links TRBV2 to TRBJ1-5; D is possibly TRBD1 (5 bases). Germline CDR1 SNHLY, CDR2 FYNNEI. There are 14 residues in the CDR3. Trimming left V 6 bases short and J 4 bases short, with 13 bases between.

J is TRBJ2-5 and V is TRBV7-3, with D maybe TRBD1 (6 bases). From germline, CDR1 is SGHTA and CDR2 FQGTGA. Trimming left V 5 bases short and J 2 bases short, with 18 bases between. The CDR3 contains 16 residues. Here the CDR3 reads CASSLNPTGGQETQYF. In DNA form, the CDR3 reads TGTGCCAGCAGCCTAAACCCGACAGGAGGACAAGAGACCCAGTACTTC.

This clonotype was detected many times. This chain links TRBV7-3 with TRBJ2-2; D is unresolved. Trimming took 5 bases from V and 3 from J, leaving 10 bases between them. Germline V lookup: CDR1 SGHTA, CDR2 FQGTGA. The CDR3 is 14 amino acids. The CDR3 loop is CASSVDSYTGELFF. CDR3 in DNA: TGTGCCAGCAGCGTTGACTCCTACACCGGGGAGCTGTTTTTT.

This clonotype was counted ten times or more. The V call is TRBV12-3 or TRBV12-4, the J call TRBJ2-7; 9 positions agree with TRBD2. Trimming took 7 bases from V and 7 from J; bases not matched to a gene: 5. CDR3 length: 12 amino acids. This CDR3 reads CASKAGGKEQYF. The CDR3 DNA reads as TGTGCCAGCAAAGCGGGAGGTAAAGAGCAGTACTTC.

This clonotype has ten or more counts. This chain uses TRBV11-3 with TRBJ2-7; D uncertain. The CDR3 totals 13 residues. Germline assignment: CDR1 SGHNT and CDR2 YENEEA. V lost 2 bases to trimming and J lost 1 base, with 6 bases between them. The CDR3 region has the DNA TGTGCCAGCAGCTTATACAGTTCCTACGAGCAGTACTTC. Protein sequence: CASSLYSSYEQYF.

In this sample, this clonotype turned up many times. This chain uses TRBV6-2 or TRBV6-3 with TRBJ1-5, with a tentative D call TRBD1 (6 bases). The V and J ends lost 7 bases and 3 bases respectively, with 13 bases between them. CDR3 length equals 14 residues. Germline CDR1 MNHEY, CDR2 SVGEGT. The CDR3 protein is CASTSGDLNQPQHF. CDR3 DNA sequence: TGTGCCAGCACGTCAGGGGACCTCAATCAGCCCCAGCATTTT.

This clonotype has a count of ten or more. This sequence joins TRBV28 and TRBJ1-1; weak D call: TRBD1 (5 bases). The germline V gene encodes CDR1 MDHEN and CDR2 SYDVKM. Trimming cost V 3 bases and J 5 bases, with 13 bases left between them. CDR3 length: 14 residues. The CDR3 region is CASSFWGDYTEAFF. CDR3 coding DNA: TGTGCCAGCAGTTTTTGGGGCGACTATACTGAAGCTTTCTTT.

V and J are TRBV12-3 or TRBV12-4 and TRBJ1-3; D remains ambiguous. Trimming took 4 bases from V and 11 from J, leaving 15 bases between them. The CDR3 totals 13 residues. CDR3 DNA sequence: TGTGCCAGCAGTTGGCGGGCGGACGGTGCCATATATTTT. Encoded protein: CASSWRADGAIYF.

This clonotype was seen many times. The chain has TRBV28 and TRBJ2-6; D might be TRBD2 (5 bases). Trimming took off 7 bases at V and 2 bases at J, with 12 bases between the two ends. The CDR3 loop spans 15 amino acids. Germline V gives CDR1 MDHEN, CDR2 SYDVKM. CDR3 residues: CASTHPGAGANVLTF. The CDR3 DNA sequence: TGTGCCAGCACCCACCCCGGGGCTGGGGCCAACGTCCTGACTTTC.